What follows is one T cell receptor beta chain and its context. Antigen: not known. The sample is drawn from a study of cytomegalovirus exposure and HLA in healthy donors. Study results and caveats: Later on, an analysis showed TCR association rates differing by HLA locus, with DRB1 the most and HLA-C the fewest. It was reported in a later analysis that an Asian-associated ancestry cluster showed fewer N-insertions than the approximately 700-donor mean.

PCR employed 60 Vbeta and 13 Jbeta primers. The method was immunoSEQ multiplex PCR; TCRdb's version includes in-frame clones alone and lacks a portion of them. In all, the sample yields roughly 120,000 clones. The V gene end was trimmed by 5 bases and the J gene end by 4 bases; junction bases not matched to a gene: 8. Germline V gene sequence: CDR1 SGHTA, CDR2 FQGTGA. The CDR3 consists of 17 residues. The J gene is TRBJ2-2, the V gene TRBV7-3, with 12 bases fitting TRBD2. Source material: PBMCs. The receptor's source is a man aged 25 to 40 in good health and CMV-seronegative. CDR3 DNA sequence: TGTGCCAGCAGCGGAATGCTAGCGGGGGGGGGCACCGGGGAGCTGTTTTTT. Its protein product is CASSGMLAGGGTGELFF.